The 20 T cell receptor beta chains below come from one sample, sequenced in a study of T cell changes during pregnancy in multiple sclerosis (dated by TCRdb to between 2018 and 2021). The receptor library was made with the immunoSEQ multiplex PCR assay. This is the immuneACCESS table as TCRdb keeps it, with only in-frame sequences that have V and J called. A part of the clones is gone; compared with another copy, unresolved V genes explain less than half, and the rest is unexplained. The table for this sample lists 45,000 to 55,000 clones; 92% of them were counted only once. The ten largest clones take up about 0.99% of the sample. Sequencing used peripheral blood, obtained after pregnancy. The origin of the receptors is a female donor with multiple sclerosis, enrolled in a pregnancy study.

The chain recombines TRBV14 with TRBJ1-1, with D maybe TRBD1 (6 bases). V was cut by 1 base and J by 2 bases, with 8 bases left in between. Germline lookup yields CDR1 SGHDN and CDR2 FVKESK. The length of the CDR3 is 14 residues. Here the CDR3 reads CASSQGTANTEAFF. The CDR3 DNA sequence: TGTGCCAGCAGCCAAGGGACAGCCAACACTGAAGCTTTCTTT.

The chain couples TRBV6-1 to TRBJ1-5, with 7 bases identical to TRBD1. Germline V CDR1 and CDR2: MNHNS, SASEGT. With 4 bases clipped from V and 1 base from J, the junction kept 4 bases outside the gene matches. There are 15 residues in the CDR3. DNA of the CDR3: TGTGCCAGCAGTGTTGGGACAGCGAGCAATCAGCCCCAGCATTTT. It translates to CASSVGTASNQPQHF.

The genes are TRBV7-2 and TRBJ2-7; TRBD1 matches at 8 bases. The CDR3 extends over 12 amino acids. Germline V gene sequence: CDR1 SGHTA, CDR2 FQGNSA. J was trimmed by 6 bases and V by 5 bases; bases with no gene match: 3. DNA for the CDR3: TGTGCCAGCAGCCCGACAGGGGCCGAGCAGTACTTC. Protein sequence: CASSPTGAEQYF.

The chain couples TRBV30 to TRBJ1-3; D gene uncertain. The CDR3 has 15 residues. V lost 1 base and J lost 2, with 12 bases in between. CDR1 GTSNPN and CDR2 SVGIG come from the germline V gene (reference sequence). For the CDR3, the DNA is TGTGCCTGGAGTGACAGCGGGGTCCCTGGAAACACCATATATTTT. Protein: CAWSDSGVPGNTIYF. The full variable domain, rest sourced from reference TRBV30 and TRBJ1-3, is SQTIHQWPATLVQPVGSPLSLECTVEGTSNPNLYWYRQAAGRGLQLLFYSVGIGQISSEVPQNLSASRPQDRQFILSSKKLLLSDSGFYLCAWSDSGVPGNTIYFGEGSWLTVV.

The J gene is TRBJ2-5, the V gene TRBV2; TRBD2 is a possible D gene (7 bases). V lost 11 bases and J 5 bases, leaving 18 bases between the germline ends. Per the germline V gene, CDR1 is SNHLY and CDR2 is FYNNEI. This CDR3 is 13 amino acids long. The CDR3: CASLSGGRETQYF. CDR3 nucleotides: TGTGCCTCGCTTTCGGGGGGCCGGGAGACCCAGTACTTC.

CDR3 coding DNA: TGTGCCAGCAGCCAAGATGGAGGAGCTGGGGCCAACGTCCTGACTTTC. Protein sequence: CASSQDGGAGANVLTF. V usage is TRBV4-2 and J usage is TRBJ2-6; possibly TRBD2 for D (5 bases). Per the germline V gene, CDR1 is LGHNA and CDR2 is YNFKEQ. The CDR3 length is 16 residues. Trimming removed 0 bases at V and 2 bases at J, with 8 bases between.

The chain links TRBV6-4 to TRBJ2-3; D may be TRBD2 (7 bases). CDR1 is MRHNA and CDR2 is SNTAGT in the germline V gene. This CDR3 spans 16 amino acids. Trimming removed 0 bases from V and 2 bases from J, with 12 bases in between. The CDR3 region has the DNA TGTGCCAGCAGTGACTCCGCGGGGGCCCCCACAGATACGCAGTATTTT. Translating gives CASSDSAGAPTDTQYF.

The genes are TRBV2 and TRBJ2-3, with TRBD2 identical over 7 bases. This CDR3 region has 17 residues. Looked up from germline, CDR1 is SNHLY and CDR2 is FYNNEI. V was pared by 4 bases and J by 0 bases, with 10 bases of the junction left unmatched. The DNA of the CDR3 is TGTGCCAGCAGTGTACGAGCGGGGAAACCTAGCACAGATACGCAGTATTTT. Encoded protein: CASSVRAGKPSTDTQYF.

This clone has only a few counts. The chain combines TRBV7-2 with TRBJ1-1; D is possibly TRBD1 (5 bases). V was clipped by 6 bases and J by 3 bases, with 8 bases between them. Germline CDR1 SGHTA, CDR2 FQGNSA. The CDR3 runs to 12 residues. CDR3 loop: CASSKQDTEAFF. In nucleotides, the CDR3 is TGTGCCAGCAGTAAACAGGACACTGAAGCTTTCTTT.

The chain combines TRBV4-3 with TRBJ1-4; D remains ambiguous. Germline V gene data show CDR1 as LGHNA and CDR2 as YSLEER. Trimming removed 1 base at V and 7 bases at J, with 16 bases between. The CDR3 has 16 amino acids. The CDR3 is CASSQGTLPGREKLFF. Here the CDR3 DNA reads TGCGCCAGCAGCCAAGGGACTCTCCCAGGACGTGAAAAACTGTTTTTT.

This sequence joins TRBV6-4 and TRBJ2-1; possibly TRBD2 for D (5 bases). Germline V gene lookup returns CDR1 MRHNA and CDR2 SNTAGT. V gave up 3 bases and J gave up 5 bases, with 11 bases separating them. This CDR3 comprises 14 residues. CDR3 sequence (DNA): TGTGCCAGCAGTGAGGGAGCGGCACACAATGAGCAGTTCTTC. Its protein product is CASSEGAAHNEQFF.

The chain employs TRBV19 and TRBJ2-6; a weak D match, TRBD2 (5 bases). Germline CDR1 is LNHDA and CDR2 is SQIVND (reference sequence). V was pared by 8 bases and J by 2 bases, with 7 bases between. The CDR3 is made up of 13 amino acids. This CDR3 reads CASSGAGANVLTF. The DNA for the CDR3 is TGTGCCAGTTCCGGGGCTGGGGCCAACGTCCTGACTTTC.

The chain employs TRBV5-5 and TRBJ2-7; D may be TRBD1 (5 bases). The CDR3 is 13 amino acids. V lost 1 base, J lost 4 bases, and 9 bases lay in between. CDR1 and CDR2 from the germline V gene are SGHKS and YYEKEE (reference sequence). This chain's CDR3 is CASSLNKGYEQYF. In DNA form, the CDR3 reads TGTGCCAGCAGCTTGAATAAGGGGTACGAGCAGTACTTC.

The chain links TRBV28 to TRBJ1-5, with 7 nucleotides matching TRBD1. CDR3 length: 15 amino acids. CDR1 is MDHEN, CDR2 SYDVKM, per germline. The V and J ends lost 5 bases and 3 bases, in that order; junction bases with no gene match: 7. CDR3 sequence (DNA): TGTGCCAGCAGTCCGACAGGGAACGACAATCAGCCCCAGCATTTT. Encoded protein: CASSPTGNDNQPQHF.

The gene calls are TRBV7-6 and TRBJ1-1; 8 bases map to TRBD1. CDR1 and CDR2 from the germline V gene are SGHVS and FNYEAQ. Trimming at V came to 2 bases and at J to 3 bases, leaving 8 bases not matched to a gene. CDR3 length equals 16 residues. In nucleotides, the CDR3 is TGTGCCAGCAGCTTAAGACAGGGGATAAGTCACACTGAAGCTTTCTTT. Its translation is CASSLRQGISHTEAFF.

V usage is TRBV6-6 and J usage is TRBJ1-5, with 7 nucleotides matching TRBD1. The V and J ends lost 5 bases and 8 bases, in that order; junction bases with no gene match: 6. The CDR3 has 13 amino acids. Germline CDR1 and CDR2: MNHNY and SVGAGI (reference sequence). The CDR3 region is CASSTQGFKPQHF. As DNA, the CDR3 is TGTGCCAGCAGTACACAGGGGTTTAAGCCCCAGCATTTT.

CDR3 loop: CASSVPGGANEQFF. CDR3 nucleotide sequence: TGTGCCAGCAGCGTCCCAGGGGGCGCTAATGAGCAGTTCTTC. This chain links TRBV7-2 with TRBJ2-1, with TRBD1 identical over 8 bases. With V trimmed by 5 bases and J by 7 bases, 7 bases remained unmatched. This CDR3 region has 14 residues. The germline V gene encodes CDR1 SGHTA and CDR2 FQGNSA.

This rearrangement joins TRBV2 to TRBJ1-2; D is possibly TRBD1 (6 bases). CDR1 is SNHLY and CDR2 is FYNNEI in the germline V gene. V was pared by 7 bases and J by 6 bases, with 15 bases between. The CDR3 spans 13 residues. The CDR3 region is CASINRESHGYTF. CDR3 nucleotides: TGTGCCAGCATTAACAGGGAGTCTCATGGCTACACCTTC. Full variable domain (rest looked up from reference TRBV2 and TRBJ1-2): EPEVTQTPSHQVTQMGQEVILRCVPISNHLYFYWYRQILGQKVEFLVSFYNNEISEKSEIFDDQFSVERPDGSNFTLKIRSTKLEDSAMYFCASINRESHGYTFGSGTRLTVV.

This chain uses TRBV18 with TRBJ2-7; a weak D match, TRBD2 (5 bases). This CDR3 is built from 16 residues. The V end lost 3 bases, the J end lost 5 bases, and 20 bases lay between the germline ends. Looked up from germline, CDR1 is KGHSH and CDR2 is LQKENI. The CDR3 region has the DNA TGTGCCAGCTCACCCCAAAGTCCACGGCTCGGGAACGAGCAGTACTTC. Translated: CASSPQSPRLGNEQYF.

The rearrangement joins TRBV4-2 to TRBJ2-7, with 7 bases aligning to TRBD1. Unmatched junction bases numbered 4, after V lost 0 bases and J lost 2 bases. The CDR3 is 15 residues long. Germline V lookup: CDR1 LGHNA, CDR2 YNFKEQ. The CDR3 protein is CASSQERGTAYEQYF. CDR3 bases: TGTGCCAGCAGCCAAGAGAGGGGGACAGCCTACGAGCAGTACTTC.